Given below is one T cell receptor beta chain in context. Its antigen is unknown. Per-base quality was not reported, and no clone a single base away is much larger than it. CDR1 and CDR2 are drawn from the germline V gene (reference sequence): LNHDA, SQIVND. Trimming removed 6 bases from V and 2 bases from J, leaving 31 bases between the germline ends. Including cysteine and phenylalanine, the CDR3 has 20 amino acids. Only the CDR3 region is kept as DNA, spanning 60 bases read in frame from base 1. The library was built by means of the immunoSEQ multiplex PCR assay. TCRdb's version of the immuneACCESS table is confined to in-frame rearrangements and falls short of the full clone set. An unresolved V gene accounts for under half of the shortfall where checked; the remainder is of unknown origin. The sample contains about 40,000 clones, roughly 92% of them found a single time. Around 1.3% of the sample lies in the top ten.

This sample was included in a study of T cell changes during pregnancy in multiple sclerosis (dated by TCRdb to the late 2010s). Looking at the study overall: The study looked at changes in the T cell repertoire across pregnancy in women with multiple sclerosis.

Sequencing used peripheral blood, obtained before pregnancy. The sequence came from a female donor with multiple sclerosis, enrolled in a pregnancy study. This chain is built from TRBV19 and TRBJ1-2; the D gene lacks a confident call. The DNA sequence reads TGTGCCAGTAGGACTGACCCGACCCTTCAAAGAGCAAGAACCAACTATGGCTACACCTTC. This yields the protein CASRTDPTLQRARTNYGYTF.